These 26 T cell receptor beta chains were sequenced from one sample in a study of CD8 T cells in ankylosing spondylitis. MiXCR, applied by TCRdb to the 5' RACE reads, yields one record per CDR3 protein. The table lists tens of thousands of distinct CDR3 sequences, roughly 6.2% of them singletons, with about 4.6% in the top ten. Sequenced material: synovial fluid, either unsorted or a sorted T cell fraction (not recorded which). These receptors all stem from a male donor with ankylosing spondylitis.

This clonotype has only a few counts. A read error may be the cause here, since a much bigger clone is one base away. CDR3 region: CASTFGLDKETQYF. CDR3 nucleotide sequence: TGTGCCAGCACCTTCGGACTAGATAAAGAGACCCAGTACTTC. The rearrangement links TRBV13 to TRBJ2-5; 7 bases agree with TRBD2. With 7 bases clipped from V and 3 bases from J, the junction kept 8 bases outside the gene matches. Germline V gene lookup returns CDR1 PRHDT and CDR2 FYEKMQ (reference sequence). The CDR3 has 14 residues.

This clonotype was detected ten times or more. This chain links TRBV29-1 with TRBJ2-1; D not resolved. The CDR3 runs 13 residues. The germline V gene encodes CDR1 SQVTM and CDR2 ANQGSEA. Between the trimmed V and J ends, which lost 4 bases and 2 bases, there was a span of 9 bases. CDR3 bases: TGCAGCGTTGCATTGGACCCCTACAATGAGCAGTTCTTC. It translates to CSVALDPYNEQFF.

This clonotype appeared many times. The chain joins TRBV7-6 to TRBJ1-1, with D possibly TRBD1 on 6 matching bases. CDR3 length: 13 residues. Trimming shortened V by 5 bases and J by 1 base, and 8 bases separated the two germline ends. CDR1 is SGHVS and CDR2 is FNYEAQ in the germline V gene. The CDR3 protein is CASSTGQNTEAFF. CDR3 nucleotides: TGTGCCAGCAGCACGGGACAGAACACTGAAGCTTTCTTT.

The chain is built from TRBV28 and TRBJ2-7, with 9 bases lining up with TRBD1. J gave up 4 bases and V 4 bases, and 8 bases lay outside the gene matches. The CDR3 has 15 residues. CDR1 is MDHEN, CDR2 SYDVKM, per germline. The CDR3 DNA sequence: TGTGCCAGCAGTTCAAATGGACAGGGGAAATACGAGCAGTACTTC. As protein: CASSSNGQGKYEQYF.

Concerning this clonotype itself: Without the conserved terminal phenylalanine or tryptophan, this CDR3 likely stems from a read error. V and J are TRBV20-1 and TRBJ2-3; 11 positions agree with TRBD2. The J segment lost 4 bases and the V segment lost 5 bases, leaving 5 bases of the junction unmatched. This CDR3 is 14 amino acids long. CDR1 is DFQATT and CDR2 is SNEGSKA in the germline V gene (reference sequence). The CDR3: CSAVAGGPSDTQYL. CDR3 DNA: TGCAGTGCTGTAGCGGGAGGGCCTTCAGATACGCAGTATCTT.

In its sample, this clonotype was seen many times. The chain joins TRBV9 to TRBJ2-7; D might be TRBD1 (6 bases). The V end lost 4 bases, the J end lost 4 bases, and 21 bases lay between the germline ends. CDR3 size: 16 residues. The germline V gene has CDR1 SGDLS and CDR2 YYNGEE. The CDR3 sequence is CASSPRGDTDSYEQYF. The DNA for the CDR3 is TGTGCCAGCAGCCCCAGAGGGGACACAGACTCTTACGAGCAGTACTTC.

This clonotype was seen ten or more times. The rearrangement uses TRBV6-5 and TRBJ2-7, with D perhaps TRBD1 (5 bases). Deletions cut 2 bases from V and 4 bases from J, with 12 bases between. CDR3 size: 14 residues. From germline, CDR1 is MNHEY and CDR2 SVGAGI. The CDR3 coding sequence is TGTGCCAGCAGTTACGTCCAGGGTCATTACGAGCAGTACTTC. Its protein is CASSYVQGHYEQYF.

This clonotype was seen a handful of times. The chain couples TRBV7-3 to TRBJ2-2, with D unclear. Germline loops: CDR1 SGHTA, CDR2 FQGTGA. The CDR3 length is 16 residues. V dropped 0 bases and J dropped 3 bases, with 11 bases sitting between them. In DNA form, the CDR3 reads TGTGCCAGCAGCTTAACGGGCCGCCCCGACACCGGGGAGCTGTTTTTT. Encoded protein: CASSLTGRPDTGELFF.

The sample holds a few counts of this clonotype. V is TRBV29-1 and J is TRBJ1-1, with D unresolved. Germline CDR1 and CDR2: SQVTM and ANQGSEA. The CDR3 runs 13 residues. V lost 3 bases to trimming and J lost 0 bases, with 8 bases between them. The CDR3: CSVDRQLNTEAFF. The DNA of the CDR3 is TGCAGCGTTGATCGGCAGTTGAACACTGAAGCTTTCTTT.

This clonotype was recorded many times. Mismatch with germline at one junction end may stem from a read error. Here the CDR3 DNA reads TGTGCCAGCAGCTTTAGCGGGAATGGGCAGTTCTTC. It codes for CASSFSGNGQFF. The rearrangement uses TRBV7-2 and TRBJ2-1; 8 nucleotides match TRBD2. This CDR3 has 12 residues. Germline CDR1 and CDR2: SGHTA and FQGNSA.

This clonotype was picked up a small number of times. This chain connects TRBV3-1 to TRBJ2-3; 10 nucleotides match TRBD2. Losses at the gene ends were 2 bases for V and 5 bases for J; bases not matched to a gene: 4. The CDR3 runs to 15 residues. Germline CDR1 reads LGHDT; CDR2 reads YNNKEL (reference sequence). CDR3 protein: CASSQPLAGVDTQYF. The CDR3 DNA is TGTGCCAGCAGCCAACCCCTAGCGGGAGTAGATACGCAGTATTTT.

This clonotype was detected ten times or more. CDR3 DNA sequence: TGTGCCAGCAGCCCATCGGGACAGGGCACGTATGGCGGCTACACCTTC. It is translated as CASSPSGQGTYGGYTF. The gene calls are TRBV11-2 and TRBJ1-2, with 9 bases fitting TRBD1. V lost 5 bases and J lost 8; bases outside the gene matches: 15. In germline, CDR1 is SGHAT, CDR2 FQNNGV. The CDR3 runs to 16 residues.

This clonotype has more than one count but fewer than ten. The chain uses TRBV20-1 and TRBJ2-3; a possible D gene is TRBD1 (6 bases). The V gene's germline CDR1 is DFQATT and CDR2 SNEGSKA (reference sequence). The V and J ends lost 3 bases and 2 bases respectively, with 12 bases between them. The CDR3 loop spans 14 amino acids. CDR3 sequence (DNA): TGCAGTGCTAGGGGGGCAGCGAACACAGATACGCAGTATTTT. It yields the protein CSARGAANTDTQYF.

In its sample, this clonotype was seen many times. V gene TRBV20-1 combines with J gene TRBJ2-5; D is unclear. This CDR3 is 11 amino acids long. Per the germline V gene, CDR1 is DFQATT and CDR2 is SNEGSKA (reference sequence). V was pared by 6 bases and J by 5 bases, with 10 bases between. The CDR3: CSAWLRETQYF. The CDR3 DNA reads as TGCAGTGCCTGGCTCCGGGAGACCCAGTACTTC.

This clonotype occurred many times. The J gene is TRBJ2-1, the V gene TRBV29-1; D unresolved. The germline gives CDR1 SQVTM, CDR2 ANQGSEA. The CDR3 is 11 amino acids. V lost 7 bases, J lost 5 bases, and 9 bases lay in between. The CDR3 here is CSAAVNNEQFF. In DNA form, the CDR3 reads TGCAGCGCTGCCGTAAACAATGAGCAGTTCTTC.

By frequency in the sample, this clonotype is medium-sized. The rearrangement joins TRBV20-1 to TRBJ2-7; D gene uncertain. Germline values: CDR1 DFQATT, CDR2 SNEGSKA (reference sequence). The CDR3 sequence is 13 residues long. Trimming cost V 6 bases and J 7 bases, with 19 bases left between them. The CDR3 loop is CSALPSQLGEQYF. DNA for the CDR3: TGCAGTGCCCTGCCATCACAACTCGGGGAGCAGTACTTC.

This chain's CDR3 is CASATMLAGYNEQFF. The CDR3 nucleotides are TGTGCCAGTGCCACAATGCTAGCGGGATACAATGAGCAGTTCTTC. The chain uses TRBV28 and TRBJ2-1, with 9 bases fitting TRBD2. The V gene's germline CDR1 is MDHEN and CDR2 SYDVKM. The CDR3 spans 15 residues. With V trimmed by 9 bases and J by 4 bases, 10 bases remained unmatched.

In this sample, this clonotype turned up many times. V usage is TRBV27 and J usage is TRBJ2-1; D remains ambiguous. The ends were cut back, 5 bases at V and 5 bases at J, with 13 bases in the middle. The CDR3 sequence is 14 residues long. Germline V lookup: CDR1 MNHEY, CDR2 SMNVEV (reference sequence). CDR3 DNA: TGTGCCAGCAGTCGCCGGGTCACTGACAATGAGCAGTTCTTC. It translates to CASSRRVTDNEQFF.

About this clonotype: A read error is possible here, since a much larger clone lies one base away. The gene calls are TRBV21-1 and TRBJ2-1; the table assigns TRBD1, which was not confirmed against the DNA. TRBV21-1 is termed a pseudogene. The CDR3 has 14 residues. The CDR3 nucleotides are TGTGCCAGCAGCAAGCCGGGACAGGGGAATGTGCAGTTCTTC. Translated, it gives CASSKPGQGNVQFF.

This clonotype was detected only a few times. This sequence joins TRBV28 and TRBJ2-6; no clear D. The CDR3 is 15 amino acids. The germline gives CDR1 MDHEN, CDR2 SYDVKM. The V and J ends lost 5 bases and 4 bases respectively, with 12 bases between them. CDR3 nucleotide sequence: TGTGCCAGCAGTCCACATATCGCAGGGGCCAACGTCCTGACTTTC. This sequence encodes CASSPHIAGANVLTF. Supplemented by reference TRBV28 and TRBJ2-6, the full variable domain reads DVKVTQSSRYLVKRTGEKVFLECVQDMDHENMFWYRQDPGLGLRLIYFSYDVKMKEKGDIPEGYSVSREKKERFSLILESASTNQTSMYLCASSPHIAGANVLTFGAGSRLTVL.

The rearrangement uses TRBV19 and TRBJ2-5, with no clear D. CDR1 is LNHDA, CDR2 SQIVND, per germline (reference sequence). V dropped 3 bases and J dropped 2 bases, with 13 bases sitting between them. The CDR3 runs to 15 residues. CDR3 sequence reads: CASSMLPQRQETQYF. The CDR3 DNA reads TGTGCCAGTAGTATGCTCCCACAGAGACAAGAGACCCAGTACTTC.

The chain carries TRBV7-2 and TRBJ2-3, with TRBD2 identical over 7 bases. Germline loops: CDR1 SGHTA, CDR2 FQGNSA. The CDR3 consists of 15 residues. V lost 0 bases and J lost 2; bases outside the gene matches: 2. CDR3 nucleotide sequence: TGTGCCAGCAGCTTAGCGAGCGGGAACACAGATACGCAGTATTTT. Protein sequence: CASSLASGNTDTQYF.

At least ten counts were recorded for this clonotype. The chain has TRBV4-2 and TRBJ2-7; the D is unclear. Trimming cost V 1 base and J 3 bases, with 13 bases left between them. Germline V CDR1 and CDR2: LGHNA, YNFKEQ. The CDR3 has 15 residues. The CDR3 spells CASSQAAESGYEQYF. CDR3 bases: TGTGCCAGCAGCCAAGCGGCTGAGAGTGGCTACGAGCAGTACTTC.

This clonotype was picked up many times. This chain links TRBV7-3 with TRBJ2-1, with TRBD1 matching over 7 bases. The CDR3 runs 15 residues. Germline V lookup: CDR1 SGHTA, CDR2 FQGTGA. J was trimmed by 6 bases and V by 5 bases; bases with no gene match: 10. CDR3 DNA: TGTGCCAGCAGCCTGAACAGGGGTTGGGGCAATGAGCAGTTCTTC. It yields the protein CASSLNRGWGNEQFF.

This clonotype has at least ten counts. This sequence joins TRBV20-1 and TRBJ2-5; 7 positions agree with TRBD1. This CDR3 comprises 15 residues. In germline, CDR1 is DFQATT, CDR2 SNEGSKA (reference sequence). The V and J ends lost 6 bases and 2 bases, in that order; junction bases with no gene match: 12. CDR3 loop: CSAQGQVWGQETQYF. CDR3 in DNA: TGCAGTGCCCAAGGACAGGTTTGGGGACAAGAGACCCAGTACTTC.

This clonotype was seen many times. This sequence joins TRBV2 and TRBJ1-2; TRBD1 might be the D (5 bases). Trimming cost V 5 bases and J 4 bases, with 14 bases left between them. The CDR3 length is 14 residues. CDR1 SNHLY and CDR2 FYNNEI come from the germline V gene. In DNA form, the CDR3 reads TGTGCCAGCAGTCCAGTCTCAGGGAGCTATGGCTACACCTTC. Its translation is CASSPVSGSYGYTF.